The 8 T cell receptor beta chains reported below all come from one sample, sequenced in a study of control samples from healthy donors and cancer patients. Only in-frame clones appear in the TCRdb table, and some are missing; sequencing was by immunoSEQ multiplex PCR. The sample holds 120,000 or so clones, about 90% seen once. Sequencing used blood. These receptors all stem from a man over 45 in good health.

The CDR3 nucleotides are TGTGCCAGCAGCCCTCCCCGGGGGCGGTACACTGAAGCTTTCTTT. Encoded protein: CASSPPRGRYTEAFF. The chain couples TRBV6-2 or TRBV6-3 to TRBJ1-1; possibly TRBD1 for D (6 bases). V dropped 6 bases and J dropped 3 bases, with 17 bases sitting between them. The germline V gene encodes CDR1 MNHEY and CDR2 SVGEGT. The CDR3 extends over 15 amino acids.

The CDR3 region is CASSYTGQGAYEQYF. CDR3 DNA: TGTGCCAGCAGTTACACCGGACAGGGGGCTTACGAGCAGTACTTC. This chain links TRBV6-6 with TRBJ2-7, with 11 bases lining up with TRBD1. The CDR3 is 15 residues long. V dropped 2 bases and J dropped 4; count of bases not matched to a gene: 4. In germline, CDR1 is MNHNY, CDR2 SVGAGI (reference sequence).

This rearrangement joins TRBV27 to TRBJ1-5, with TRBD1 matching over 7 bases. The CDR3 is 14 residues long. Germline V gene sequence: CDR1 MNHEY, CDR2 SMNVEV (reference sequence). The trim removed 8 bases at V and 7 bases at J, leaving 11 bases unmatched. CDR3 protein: CASGRTGVRQPQHF. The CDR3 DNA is TGTGCCAGCGGGAGAACAGGGGTACGACAGCCCCAGCATTTT.

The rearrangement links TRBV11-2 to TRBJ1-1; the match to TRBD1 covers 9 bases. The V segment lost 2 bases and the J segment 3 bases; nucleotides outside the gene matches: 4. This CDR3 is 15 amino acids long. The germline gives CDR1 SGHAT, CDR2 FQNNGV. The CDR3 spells CASSLWTGDYTEAFF. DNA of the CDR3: TGTGCCAGCAGCTTATGGACAGGGGATTACACTGAAGCTTTCTTT.

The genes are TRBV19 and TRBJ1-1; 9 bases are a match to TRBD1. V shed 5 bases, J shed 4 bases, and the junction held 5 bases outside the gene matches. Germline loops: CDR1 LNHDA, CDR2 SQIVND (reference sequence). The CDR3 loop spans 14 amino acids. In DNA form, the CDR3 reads TGTGCCAGTAGTTCCGGGACAGGGTTCACTGAAGCTTTCTTT. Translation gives CASSSGTGFTEAFF.

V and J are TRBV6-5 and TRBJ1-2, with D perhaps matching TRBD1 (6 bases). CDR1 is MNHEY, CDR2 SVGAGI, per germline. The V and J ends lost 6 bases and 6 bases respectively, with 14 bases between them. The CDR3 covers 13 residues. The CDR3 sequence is CASRLTQGNGYTF. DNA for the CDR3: TGTGCCAGCAGACTTACCCAGGGGAATGGCTACACCTTC.

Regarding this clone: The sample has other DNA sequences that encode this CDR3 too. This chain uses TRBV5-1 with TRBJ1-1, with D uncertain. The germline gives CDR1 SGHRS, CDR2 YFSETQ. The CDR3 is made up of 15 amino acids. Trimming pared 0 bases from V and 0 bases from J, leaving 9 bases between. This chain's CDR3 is CASSLEGGMNTEAFF. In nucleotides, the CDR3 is TGCGCCAGCAGCTTGGAGGGAGGGATGAACACTGAAGCTTTCTTT.

CDR3 sequence reads: CASSDPNQPQHF. CDR3 DNA sequence: TGTGCCAGCAGTGACCCCAATCAGCCCCAGCATTTT. The genes are TRBV2 and TRBJ1-5; D gene uncertain. The CDR3 covers 12 residues. Trimming removed 3 bases from V and 3 bases from J, with 3 bases in between. Germline V gene lookup returns CDR1 SNHLY and CDR2 FYNNEI. The variable domain in full, completed from reference TRBV2 and TRBJ1-5, reads EPEVTQTPSHQVTQMGQEVILRCVPISNHLYFYWYRQILGQKVEFLVSFYNNEISEKSEIFDDQFSVERPDGSNFTLKIRSTKLEDSAMYFCASSDPNQPQHFGDGTRLSIL.